The rows below give T cell receptor beta chains drawn from one sample of a study of cytomegalovirus exposure and HLA in healthy donors. The table came from immunoSEQ multiplex PCR; TCRdb's copy has only in-frame clones and leaves some out. The sample includes 110,000 to 150,000 clones. Sequenced input: PBMCs. These receptors originate from a male donor in good health and CMV-seronegative. Both conserved end residues are part of each CDR3. The D gene is left open where the match is weak. Only part of the rows carry a size: once, few, many, or a class if the clone is expanded.

j_call d_call clone_size v_call cdr3_aa cdr3_nt
TRBJ1-1 NA NA TRBV27 CASSFEGAEAFF TGTGCCAGCAGTTTTGAGGGAGCTGAAGCTTTCTTT
TRBJ2-7 NA NA TRBV29-1 CSVELLIIGQYEQYF TGCAGCGTCGAATTGCTTATAATCGGACAATACGAGCAGTACTTC
TRBJ2-5 NA NA TRBV7-2 CASSGGYQETQYF TGTGCCAGCAGCGGGGGGTACCAAGAGACCCAGTACTTC
TRBJ1-5 TRBD1 NA TRBV7-2 CASSSIDRGLFGNQPQHF TGTGCCAGCAGCTCGATCGACAGGGGTCTCTTCGGGAATCAGCCCCAGCATTTT
TRBJ1-2 NA NA TRBV7-2 CASSLLPGDISTF TGTGCCAGCAGCTTATTACCGGGGGATATATCCACCTTC
TRBJ2-1 TRBD2 NA TRBV30 CAWSAGLAGESYNEQFF TGTGCCTGGAGTGCGGGACTAGCGGGAGAGTCCTACAATGAGCAGTTCTTC
TRBJ2-2 TRBD1 NA TRBV18 CASSPLDRGGELFF TGTGCCAGCTCACCATTGGACAGGGGCGGGGAGCTGTTTTTT
TRBJ1-1 NA NA TRBV4-3 CASSQDLRGEAEAFF TGCGCCAGCAGCCAAGATTTGCGGGGCGAGGCTGAAGCTTTCTTT
TRBJ1-2 NA NA TRBV27 CASSPDNYGYTF TGTGCCAGCAGTCCAGATAACTATGGCTACACCTTC
TRBJ1-1 NA NA TRBV6-5 CASSIKQGRQAFF TGTGCCAGCAGCATAAAGCAGGGTCGGCAAGCTTTCTTT
TRBJ2-2 NA NA TRBV4-1 CASSQEGVRGWPGELFF TGCGCCAGCAGCCAAGAAGGGGTTAGGGGATGGCCAGGGGAGCTGTTTTTT
TRBJ1-5 TRBD1 NA TRBV4-2 CASSQGSGGGNQPQHF TGTGCCAGCAGCCAAGGGTCAGGGGGCGGCAATCAGCCCCAGCATTTT
TRBJ1-2 NA NA TRBV6-6 CASSYEDVIYGYTF TGTGCCAGCAGTTACGAGGATGTGATCTATGGCTACACCTTC
TRBJ2-2 NA medium-sized TRBV7-9 CASSSPEDLLTGELFF TGTGCCAGCAGCAGTCCGGAGGACTTATTAACCGGGGAGCTGTTTTTT
TRBJ1-6 NA NA TRBV18 CASSPRDSSKNSPLHF TGTGCCAGCTCACCCCGGGACTCGTCGAAGAATTCACCCCTCCACTTT
TRBJ2-3 NA NA TRBV5-6 CASSLIGTSTDTQYF TGTGCCAGCAGCTTAATCGGGACAAGCACAGATACGCAGTATTTT
TRBJ2-7 TRBD2 NA TRBV5-1 CASRVVAGSHEQYF TGCGCCAGCAGGGTAGTAGCGGGGTCTCACGAGCAGTACTTC
TRBJ1-2 TRBD1 NA TRBV19 CASTRQTGVNYGYTF TGTGCCAGTACCCGACAGACAGGGGTCAACTATGGCTACACCTTC
TRBJ2-3 NA NA TRBV7-3 CASSLEVGSSTDTQYF TGTGCCAGCAGCTTAGAAGTTGGCTCCAGCACAGATACGCAGTATTTT
TRBJ2-7 TRBD2 NA TRBV9 CASSVVALAGVGEQYF TGTGCCAGCAGCGTAGTAGCCCTAGCGGGAGTGGGTGAGCAGTACTTC
TRBJ2-7 TRBD1 NA TRBV4-3 CASSQADRDPYEQYF TGCGCCAGCAGCCAAGCGGACAGGGACCCCTACGAGCAGTACTTC
TRBJ2-7 TRBD2 NA TRBV6-6 CASGLGTSPYEQYF TGTGCCAGCGGCCTAGGGACTAGCCCCTACGAGCAGTACTTC
TRBJ1-1 NA NA TRBV6-6 CASRDLGDTEAFF TGTGCCAGCAGGGACCTCGGGGACACTGAAGCTTTCTTT
TRBJ2-3 TRBD2 NA TRBV4-2 CASSQDPSGGLLGTQYF TGTGCCAGCAGCCAAGACCCTAGCGGGGGCCTGTTAGGCACGCAGTATTTT
TRBJ1-2 TRBD1 NA TRBV29-1 CSVEVGTGRYGYTF TGCAGCGTTGAAGTCGGGACAGGGCGCTATGGCTACACCTTC
TRBJ1-1 NA NA TRBV19 CASSIDSGFTEAFF TGTGCCAGTAGTATAGATTCAGGGTTCACTGAAGCTTTCTTT
TRBJ2-4 NA NA TRBV7-2 CASSLNRGLAKNIQYF TGTGCCAGCAGCTTAAACAGAGGACTTGCCAAAAACATTCAGTACTTC
TRBJ1-1 NA NA TRBV10-1 CASSSRRELNTEAFF TGCGCCAGCAGTTCAAGAAGGGAGTTGAACACTGAAGCTTTCTTT
TRBJ1-6 NA NA TRBV6-1 CASSDDRTNYNSPLHF TGTGCCAGCAGTGACGACAGGACCAACTATAATTCACCCCTCCACTTT
TRBJ2-1 TRBD2 NA TRBV30 CAWTAGGHEQFF TGTGCCTGGACGGCGGGGGGCCATGAGCAGTTCTTC
TRBJ2-1 NA NA TRBV28 CASSAHEQFF TGTGCCAGCAGTGCGCATGAGCAGTTCTTC
TRBJ2-3 NA NA TRBV27 CASSLSLADTQYF TGTGCCAGCAGTTTATCCCTCGCAGATACGCAGTATTTT
TRBJ2-7 NA NA TRBV19 CASSISSYEQYF TGTGCCAGTAGTATTTCGTCCTACGAGCAGTACTTC
TRBJ2-2 TRBD2 NA TRBV10-3 CAISPLAGTGELFF TGTGCCATCAGTCCACTAGCGGGAACCGGGGAGCTGTTTTTT
TRBJ2-7 NA NA TRBV28 CASTSFGRSNEQYF TGTGCCAGCACCTCCTTCGGGAGATCTAACGAGCAGTACTTC
TRBJ2-1 NA NA TRBV9 CASSVVTADYNEQFF TGTGCCAGCAGCGTAGTAACGGCGGATTACAATGAGCAGTTCTTC
TRBJ2-6 NA NA TRBV7-8 CASSLVPQSSGANVLTF TGTGCCAGCAGCTTAGTTCCGCAGTCCTCTGGGGCCAACGTCCTGACTTTC
TRBJ2-3 NA NA TRBV6-5 CASTGDYSATDTQYF TGTGCCAGCACCGGAGACTACTCGGCGACGGATACGCAGTATTTT
TRBJ1-2 TRBD1 NA TRBV30 CAWSTGQRSRSNYGYTF TGTGCCTGGAGCACGGGACAGCGATCGCGCTCTAACTATGGCTACACCTTC
TRBJ1-2 TRBD1 NA TRBV6-5 CASSYSGQRGYTF TGTGCCAGCAGTTACTCGGGACAGCGTGGCTACACCTTC
TRBJ1-2 TRBD1 NA TRBV6-5 CASRPTRDSSYGYTF TGTGCCAGCAGGCCTACCAGGGACAGCTCATATGGCTACACCTTC
TRBJ2-7 TRBD2 NA TRBV7-2 CASSLTSGSYEQYF TGTGCCAGCAGCTTGACTAGCGGATCCTACGAGCAGTACTTC
TRBJ2-7 TRBD1 NA TRBV5-4 CASSRLQGDEQYF TGTGCCAGCAGCCGTTTACAGGGGGACGAGCAGTACTTC
TRBJ2-7 NA NA TRBV15 CATSRDTQDYEQYF TGTGCCACCAGCAGGGACACTCAGGACTACGAGCAGTACTTC
TRBJ2-2 NA NA TRBV30 CAWGHRVNGELFF TGTGCCTGGGGGCACAGGGTTAACGGGGAGCTGTTTTTT
TRBJ1-1 NA NA TRBV11-3 CASSLKRNTEAFF TGTGCCAGCAGCTTAAAGAGGAACACTGAAGCTTTCTTT
TRBJ2-7 NA NA TRBV5-6 CASSFAPTAAYEQYF TGTGCCAGCAGCTTCGCGCCGACGGCGGCCTACGAGCAGTACTTC
TRBJ2-2 NA NA TRBV5-8 CASSCLTRGSNTGELFF TGTGCCAGCAGCTGTTTGACAAGGGGGTCGAACACCGGGGAGCTGTTTTTT
TRBJ2-3 TRBD2 NA TRBV6-5 CASKSPGGKTDTQYF TGTGCCAGCAAATCCCCCGGGGGGAAGACAGATACGCAGTATTTT
TRBJ2-7 TRBD1 NA TRBV28 CASSIRGQGEQYF TGTGCCAGCAGTATCAGGGGGCAGGGGGAGCAGTACTTC
TRBJ1-1 NA NA TRBV11-2 CASSLNRYPLAEAFF TGTGCCAGCAGCTTAAATCGGTACCCTTTGGCTGAAGCTTTCTTT
TRBJ2-7 TRBD2 NA TRBV7-9 CASSLVSGGSYEQYF TGTGCCAGCAGCTTAGTTAGCGGGGGATCCTACGAGCAGTACTTC
TRBJ2-7 NA NA TRBV4-2 CASSQASYEQYF TGTGCCAGCAGCCAAGCCAGCTACGAGCAGTACTTC